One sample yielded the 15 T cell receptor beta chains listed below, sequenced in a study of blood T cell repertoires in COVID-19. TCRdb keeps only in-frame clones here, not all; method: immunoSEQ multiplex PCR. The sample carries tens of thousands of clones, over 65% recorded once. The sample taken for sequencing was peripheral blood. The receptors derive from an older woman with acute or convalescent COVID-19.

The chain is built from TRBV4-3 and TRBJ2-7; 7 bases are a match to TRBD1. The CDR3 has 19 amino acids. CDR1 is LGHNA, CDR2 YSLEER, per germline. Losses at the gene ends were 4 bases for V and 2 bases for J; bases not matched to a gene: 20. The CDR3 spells CASSRKIFGQDEVAYEQYF. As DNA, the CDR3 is TGCGCCAGCAGCCGAAAAATCTTTGGACAGGATGAGGTGGCCTACGAGCAGTACTTC.

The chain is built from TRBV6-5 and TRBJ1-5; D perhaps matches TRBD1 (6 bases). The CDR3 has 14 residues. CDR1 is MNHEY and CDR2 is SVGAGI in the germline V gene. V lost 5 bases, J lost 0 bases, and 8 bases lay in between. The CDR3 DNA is TGTGCCAGCAGTCAACAGGGTAGCAATCAGCCCCAGCATTTT. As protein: CASSQQGSNQPQHF.

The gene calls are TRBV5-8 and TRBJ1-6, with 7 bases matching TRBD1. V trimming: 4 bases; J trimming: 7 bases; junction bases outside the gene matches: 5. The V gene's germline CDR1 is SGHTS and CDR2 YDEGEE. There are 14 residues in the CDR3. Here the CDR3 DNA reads TGTGCCAGCAGCCCGGGACAGTCAAATTCACCCCTCCACTTT. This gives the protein CASSPGQSNSPLHF.

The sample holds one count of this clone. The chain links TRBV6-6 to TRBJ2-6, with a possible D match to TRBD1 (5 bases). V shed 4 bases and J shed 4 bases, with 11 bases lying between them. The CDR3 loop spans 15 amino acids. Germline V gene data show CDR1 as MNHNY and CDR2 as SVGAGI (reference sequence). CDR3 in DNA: TGTGCCAGCAGTTTACGACAGTCCGGGGCCAACGTCCTGACTTTC. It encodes CASSLRQSGANVLTF.

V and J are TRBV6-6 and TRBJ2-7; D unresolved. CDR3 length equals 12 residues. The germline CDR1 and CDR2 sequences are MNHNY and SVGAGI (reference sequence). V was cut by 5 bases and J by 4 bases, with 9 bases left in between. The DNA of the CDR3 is TGTGCCAGCAGTCCCCTAATATACGAGCAGTACTTC. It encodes CASSPLIYEQYF.

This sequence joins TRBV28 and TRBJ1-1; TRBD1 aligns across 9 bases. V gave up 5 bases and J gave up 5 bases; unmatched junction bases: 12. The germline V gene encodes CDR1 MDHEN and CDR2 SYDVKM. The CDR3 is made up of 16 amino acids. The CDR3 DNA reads TGTGCCAGCAGTAGCGGGACAGGGCTGGCAGGGACTGAAGCTTTCTTT. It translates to CASSSGTGLAGTEAFF.

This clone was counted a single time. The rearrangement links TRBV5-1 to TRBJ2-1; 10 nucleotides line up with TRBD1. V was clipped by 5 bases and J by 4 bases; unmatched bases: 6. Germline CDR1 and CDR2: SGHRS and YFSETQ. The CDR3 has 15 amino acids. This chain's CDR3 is CASRNGTGAYNEQFF. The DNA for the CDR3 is TGCGCCAGCAGAAACGGGACAGGGGCTTACAATGAGCAGTTCTTC. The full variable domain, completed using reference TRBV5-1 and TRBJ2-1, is KAGVTQTPRYLIKTRGQQVTLSCSPISGHRSVSWYQQTPGQGLQFLFEYFSETQRNKGNFPGRFSGRQFSNSRSEMNVSTLELGDSALYLCASRNGTGAYNEQFFGPGTRLTVL.

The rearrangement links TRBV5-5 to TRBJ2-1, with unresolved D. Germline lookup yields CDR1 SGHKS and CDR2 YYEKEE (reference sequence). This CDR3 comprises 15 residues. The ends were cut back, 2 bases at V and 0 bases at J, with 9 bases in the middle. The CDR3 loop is CASSFLGASYNEQFF. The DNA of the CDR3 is TGTGCCAGCAGCTTCCTAGGTGCCTCCTACAATGAGCAGTTCTTC.

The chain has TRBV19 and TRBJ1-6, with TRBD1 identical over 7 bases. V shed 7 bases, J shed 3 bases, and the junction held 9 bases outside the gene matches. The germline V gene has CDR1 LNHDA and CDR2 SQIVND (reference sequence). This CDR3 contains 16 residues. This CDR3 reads CASTTGTAHYNSPLHF. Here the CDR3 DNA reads TGTGCCAGTACAACCGGGACAGCGCACTATAATTCACCCCTCCACTTT.

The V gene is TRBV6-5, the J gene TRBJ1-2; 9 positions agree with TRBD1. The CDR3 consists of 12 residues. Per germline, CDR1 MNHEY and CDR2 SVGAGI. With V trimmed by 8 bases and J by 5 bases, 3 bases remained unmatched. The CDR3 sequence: CASVQGAYGYTF. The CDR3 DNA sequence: TGTGCCAGCGTACAGGGGGCTTATGGCTACACCTTC.

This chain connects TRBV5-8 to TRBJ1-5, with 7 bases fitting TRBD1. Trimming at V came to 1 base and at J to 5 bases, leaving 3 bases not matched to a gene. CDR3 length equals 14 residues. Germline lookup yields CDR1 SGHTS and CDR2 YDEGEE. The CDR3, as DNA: TGTGCCAGCAGCTTGTACAGGGGATATCAGCCCCAGCATTTT. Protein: CASSLYRGYQPQHF.

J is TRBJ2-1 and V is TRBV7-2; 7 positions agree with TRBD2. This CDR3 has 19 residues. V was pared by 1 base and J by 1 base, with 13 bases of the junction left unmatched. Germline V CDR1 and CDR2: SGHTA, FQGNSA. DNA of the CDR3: TGTGCCAGCAGCTTAGGGCGCCGTTGGGGGGGAGTATCCTACAATGAGCAGTTCTTC. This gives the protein CASSLGRRWGGVSYNEQFF.

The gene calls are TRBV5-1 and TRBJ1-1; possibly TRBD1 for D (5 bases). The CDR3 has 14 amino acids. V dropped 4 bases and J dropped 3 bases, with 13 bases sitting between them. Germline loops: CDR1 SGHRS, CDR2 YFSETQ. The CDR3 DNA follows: TGCGCCAGCAGCCTCAGGGTGGGTGACACTGAAGCTTTCTTT. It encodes CASSLRVGDTEAFF.

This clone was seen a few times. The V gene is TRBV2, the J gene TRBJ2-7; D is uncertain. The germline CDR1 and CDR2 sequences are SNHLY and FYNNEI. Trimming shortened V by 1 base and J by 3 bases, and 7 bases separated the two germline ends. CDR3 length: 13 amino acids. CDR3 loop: CASSEDYNYEQYF. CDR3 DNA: TGTGCCAGCAGTGAAGACTATAACTACGAGCAGTACTTC.

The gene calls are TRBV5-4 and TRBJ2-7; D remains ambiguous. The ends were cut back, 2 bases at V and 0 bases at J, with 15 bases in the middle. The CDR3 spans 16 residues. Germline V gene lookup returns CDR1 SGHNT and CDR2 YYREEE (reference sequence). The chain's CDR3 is CASSFYAVRSSYEQYF. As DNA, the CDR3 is TGTGCCAGCAGCTTTTATGCGGTGAGGAGCTCCTACGAGCAGTACTTC.